The 15 T cell receptor beta chains in this list originate from one sample, sequenced in a study of T cells after yellow fever vaccination. MiXCR was run by TCRdb on the 5' RACE reads, yielding one entry per CDR3 protein. The sample has a few hundred thousand distinct CDR3 sequences, 3% to 4.5% seen once. The source was PBMCs, collected 5 days after the yellow fever booster vaccination. The receptors stem from a man younger than 35 who received the YFV17D yellow fever vaccine.

This clonotype was observed at least ten times. The chain carries TRBV5-4 and TRBJ2-5, with D perhaps matching TRBD1 (6 bases). CDR1 is SGHNT and CDR2 is YYREEE in the germline V gene (reference sequence). The CDR3 sequence is 14 residues long. V gave up 3 bases and J gave up 4 bases, with 13 bases separating them. CDR3 protein: CASSSTGSGETQYF. As DNA, the CDR3 is TGTGCCAGCAGCTCGACAGGCTCTGGAGAGACCCAGTACTTC.

The table lists this clonotype with many counts. The chain joins TRBV7-2 to TRBJ2-5; tentatively, D is TRBD1 (6 bases). There are 17 residues in the CDR3. Trimming pared 4 bases from V and 5 bases from J, leaving 23 bases between. CDR1 and CDR2 (germline): SGHTA, FQGNSA. The CDR3 nucleotides read TGTGCCAGCAGCTCTCAGGGGATTCGGACAGTTGGTGAGACCCAGTACTTC. This sequence encodes CASSSQGIRTVGETQYF.

This clonotype was counted many times. This chain connects TRBV19 to TRBJ1-2; D might be TRBD1 (6 bases). The germline gives CDR1 LNHDA, CDR2 SQIVND (reference sequence). V lost 7 bases and J lost 2, with 8 bases in between. The CDR3 length is 12 residues. DNA of the CDR3: TGTGCCAGTAAGGGGGACAACTATGGCTACACCTTC. This gives the protein CASKGDNYGYTF.

There are many counts of this clonotype. The V call is TRBV20-1, the J call TRBJ2-5; TRBD1 aligns across 10 bases. Germline V gene lookup returns CDR1 DFQATT and CDR2 SNEGSKA (reference sequence). The J segment lost 4 bases and the V segment lost 6 bases, leaving 2 bases of the junction unmatched. This CDR3 contains 12 residues. The CDR3 reads CSARTGGETQYF. CDR3 coding DNA: TGCAGTGCCCGGACAGGGGGAGAGACCCAGTACTTC.

This clonotype was recorded at least ten times. V gene TRBV10-3 combines with J gene TRBJ2-3, with D hard to call. The CDR3 is 14 amino acids. The V gene's germline CDR1 is ENHRY and CDR2 SYGVKD. Trimming took off 0 bases at V and 6 bases at J, with 10 bases between the two ends. The CDR3 bases are TGTGCCATCAGTGAGTCGAGGCTCGGGGATACGCAGTATTTT. This sequence encodes CAISESRLGDTQYF.

This clonotype was seen many times. The rearrangement uses TRBV5-1 and TRBJ2-5; 8 bases line up with TRBD2. CDR3 size: 14 residues. J gave up 5 bases and V 0 bases, and 3 bases lay outside the gene matches. CDR1 SGHRS and CDR2 YFSETQ come from the germline V gene. The CDR3 region is CASSLGGGKETQYF. DNA of the CDR3: TGCGCCAGCAGCTTGGGCGGGGGGAAGGAGACCCAGTACTTC.

The chain is built from TRBV6-5 and TRBJ1-5; D unclear. The CDR3 length is 15 residues. The germline gives CDR1 MNHEY, CDR2 SVGAGI. V was trimmed by 6 bases and J by 0 bases, leaving 12 bases between them. In DNA form, the CDR3 reads TGTGCCAGCAGAGTGGCGGCATATAGCAATCAGCCCCAGCATTTT. This sequence encodes CASRVAAYSNQPQHF.

The chain joins TRBV23-1 to TRBJ1-1; the D gene is possibly TRBD1 (6 bases). TRBV23-1 falls under the ORF class, with uncertain function. Between the trimmed V and J ends, which lost 0 bases and 2 bases, there was a span of 10 bases. This CDR3 comprises 15 residues. CDR3 region: CASSQSGGPNTEAFF. DNA for the CDR3: TGCGCCAGCAGTCAATCGGGGGGCCCAAACACTGAAGCTTTCTTT.

V usage is TRBV2 and J usage is TRBJ2-1, with 8 bases aligning to TRBD2. J was trimmed by 4 bases and V by 1 base; bases with no gene match: 6. Germline V lookup: CDR1 SNHLY, CDR2 FYNNEI. This CDR3 is built from 16 residues. The CDR3 bases are TGTGCCAGCAGTGAAGTATGGCGGGGGGCATACAATGAGCAGTTCTTC. Translation: CASSEVWRGAYNEQFF.

A few counts support this clonotype. The chain's CDR3 is CSASRGGGAYNEQFF. DNA for the CDR3: TGCAGTGCGTCGCGGGGGGGCGGGGCCTACAATGAGCAGTTCTTC. V and J are TRBV20-1 and TRBJ2-1; 9 bases are shared with TRBD2. The CDR3 has 15 residues. With 6 bases clipped from V and 2 bases from J, the junction kept 8 bases outside the gene matches. Germline CDR1 DFQATT, CDR2 SNEGSKA (reference sequence).

The table lists this clonotype with many counts. The chain links TRBV2 to TRBJ1-1; TRBD1 aligns across 8 bases. Trimming cost V 4 bases and J 4 bases; bases outside gene matches: 5. Germline CDR1 SNHLY, CDR2 FYNNEI. This CDR3 is 14 amino acids long. CDR3 loop: CASSVRTGTTEAFF. DNA of the CDR3: TGTGCCAGCAGTGTCCGGACAGGGACCACTGAAGCTTTCTTT.

This clonotype came up a few times. This sequence joins TRBV4-1 and TRBJ1-6; D may be TRBD1 (6 bases). Trimming removed 1 base from V and 0 bases from J, with 13 bases in between. The CDR3 sequence is 18 residues long. Germline loops: CDR1 MGHRA, CDR2 YSYEKL. The CDR3 DNA is TGCGCCAGCAGCCAAGCCGCGACAGGCAGCTCCTATAATTCACCCCTCCACTTT. It specifies CASSQAATGSSYNSPLHF.

The chain uses TRBV18 and TRBJ1-1; D gene unclear. The CDR3 has 14 amino acids. The V gene's germline CDR1 is KGHSH and CDR2 LQKENI. V was trimmed by 3 bases and J by 1 base, leaving 9 bases between them. CDR3 sequence: CASSPLDGNTEAFF. CDR3 nucleotides: TGTGCCAGCTCACCTCTCGACGGGAACACTGAAGCTTTCTTT.

This clonotype occurred a few times. This chain connects TRBV6-2 or TRBV6-3 to TRBJ2-2, with 14 bases matching TRBD2. J gave up 7 bases and V 5 bases, and 9 bases lay outside the gene matches. Germline V CDR1 and CDR2: MNHEY, SVGEGT. CDR3 length: 17 residues. CDR3: CASSDPSGTSGGGELFF. CDR3 bases: TGTGCCAGCAGTGACCCTTCCGGGACTAGCGGGGGCGGGGAGCTGTTTTTT.

The chain couples TRBV4-2 to TRBJ2-7, with 8 bases aligning to TRBD2. The CDR3 runs to 15 residues. The germline gives CDR1 LGHNA, CDR2 YNFKEQ. Trimming took 0 bases from V and 3 from J; bases not matched to a gene: 4. CDR3 loop: CASSQEAGESYEQYF. DNA of the CDR3: TGTGCCAGCAGCCAAGAAGCGGGGGAGAGCTACGAGCAGTACTTC.